Listed below are T cell receptor beta chains from one sample, sequenced in a study of technical replicates of blood from several donors. Profiled with immunoSEQ multiplex PCR; TCRdb holds only in-frame clones, not every one. Among over 85,000 clones listed, over 85% were seen once. Input material: T cells isolated from PBMCs. These receptors were collected from a human donor in good health. The CDR3 runs from the conserved cysteine through the conserved F or W. The order of the fields is D gene, J gene, V gene, clone size, CDR3 protein, CDR3 DNA. A D gene is named only where the DNA matches it firmly. Rows give clone size only sometimes, using once, few, many, or a class for an expanded clone.

d_gene: TRBD2; j_gene: TRBJ2-1; v_gene: TRBV29-1; abundance: -; CDR3aa: CSVERAGVSNEQFF; CDR3nt: TGCAGCGTTGAGAGAGCGGGAGTGTCAAATGAGCAGTTCTTC
d_gene: TRBD2; j_gene: TRBJ2-2; v_gene: TRBV27; abundance: -; CDR3aa: CASSLVLADTGELFF; CDR3nt: TGTGCCAGCAGTTTGGTGCTAGCGGACACCGGGGAGCTGTTTTTT
d_gene: -; j_gene: TRBJ2-5; v_gene: TRBV11-2; abundance: -; CDR3aa: CASSLLQETQYF; CDR3nt: TGTGCCAGCAGCTTACTACAAGAGACCCAGTACTTC
d_gene: -; j_gene: TRBJ1-5; v_gene: TRBV28; abundance: once; CDR3aa: CASTLAGDQPQHF; CDR3nt: TGTGCCAGCACCCTAGCTGGGGATCAGCCCCAGCATTTT
d_gene: -; j_gene: TRBJ1-3; v_gene: TRBV9; abundance: -; CDR3aa: CASSVEGSSGNTIYF; CDR3nt: TGTGCCAGCAGCGTCGAGGGAAGCTCTGGAAACACCATATATTTT
d_gene: -; j_gene: TRBJ1-4; v_gene: TRBV9; abundance: -; CDR3aa: CASSPGGTTNEKLFF; CDR3nt: TGTGCCAGCAGCCCGGGGGGTACAACTAATGAAAAACTGTTTTTT
d_gene: TRBD1; j_gene: TRBJ2-1; v_gene: TRBV10-2; abundance: -; CDR3aa: CASSTTGGNEQFF; CDR3nt: TGCGCCAGCAGTACGACAGGGGGCAATGAGCAGTTCTTC
d_gene: TRBD1; j_gene: TRBJ2-7; v_gene: TRBV2; abundance: -; CDR3aa: CASMGDRVSYEQYF; CDR3nt: TGTGCCAGCATGGGGGACAGGGTTTCCTACGAGCAGTACTTC
d_gene: -; j_gene: TRBJ2-1; v_gene: TRBV7-8; abundance: -; CDR3aa: CASSLIIGLADIISYNEQFF; CDR3nt: TGTGCCAGCAGCTTAATCATCGGGCTAGCAGACATAATCTCCTACAATGAGCAGTTCTTC
d_gene: TRBD1; j_gene: TRBJ2-7; v_gene: TRBV19; abundance: -; CDR3aa: CASTPWDRPYEQYF; CDR3nt: TGTGCCAGTACTCCATGGGACAGACCGTACGAGCAGTACTTC
d_gene: TRBD1; j_gene: TRBJ2-3; v_gene: TRBV6-1; abundance: -; CDR3aa: CASSEPGQGAPDTQYF; CDR3nt: TGTGCCAGCAGTGAACCGGGACAGGGGGCTCCAGATACGCAGTATTTT
d_gene: -; j_gene: TRBJ2-2; v_gene: TRBV5-1; abundance: -; CDR3aa: CASSLLGFTGELFF; CDR3nt: TGCGCCAGCAGCTTACTAGGTTTCACCGGGGAGCTGTTTTTT
d_gene: -; j_gene: TRBJ2-1; v_gene: TRBV6-6; abundance: -; CDR3aa: CASSYSLREQFF; CDR3nt: TGTGCCAGCAGTTACTCCCTTCGGGAGCAGTTCTTC
d_gene: -; j_gene: TRBJ2-2; v_gene: TRBV11-2; abundance: -; CDR3aa: CASSRPGQPKDTGELFF; CDR3nt: TGTGCCAGCAGCCGACCGGGACAACCAAAAGACACCGGGGAGCTGTTTTTT
d_gene: -; j_gene: TRBJ2-7; v_gene: TRBV21-1; abundance: -; CDR3aa: CAFSPGLPF; CDR3nt: TGTGCCTTCTCGCCGGGACTCCCCTTC
d_gene: TRBD1; j_gene: TRBJ2-2; v_gene: TRBV5-6; abundance: -; CDR3aa: CASRPRGRTGELFF; CDR3nt: TGTGCCAGCAGACCCAGGGGGCGCACCGGGGAGCTGTTTTTT
d_gene: TRBD1; j_gene: TRBJ1-4; v_gene: TRBV6-1; abundance: -; CDR3aa: CASSVRRTGGSEKLFF; CDR3nt: TGTGCCAGCAGTGTTAGGCGGACAGGGGGCAGTGAAAAACTGTTTTTT
d_gene: -; j_gene: TRBJ2-5; v_gene: TRBV7-9; abundance: -; CDR3aa: CASSLAGETQYF; CDR3nt: TGTGCCAGCAGCTTGGCAGGGGAGACCCAGTACTTC
d_gene: TRBD1; j_gene: TRBJ2-7; v_gene: TRBV28; abundance: -; CDR3aa: CASSHDRGLVNEQYF; CDR3nt: TGTGCCAGCAGCCATGACAGGGGGCTTGTTAACGAGCAGTACTTC
d_gene: -; j_gene: TRBJ1-5; v_gene: TRBV19; abundance: -; CDR3aa: CASSIPLQPQHF; CDR3nt: TGTGCCAGTAGTATACCTCTTCAGCCCCAGCATTTT
d_gene: -; j_gene: TRBJ2-1; v_gene: TRBV29-1; abundance: once; CDR3aa: CSVVGDNEQFF; CDR3nt: TGCAGCGTTGTAGGGGATAATGAGCAGTTCTTC
d_gene: TRBD1; j_gene: TRBJ2-5; v_gene: TRBV29-1; abundance: -; CDR3aa: CSGQGSTSQETQYF; CDR3nt: TGCAGCGGACAGGGTTCTACGAGCCAAGAGACCCAGTACTTC
d_gene: TRBD1; j_gene: TRBJ2-5; v_gene: TRBV6-1; abundance: -; CDR3aa: CASSELGQGQETQYF; CDR3nt: TGTGCCAGCAGTGAACTAGGACAGGGCCAAGAGACCCAGTACTTC
d_gene: -; j_gene: TRBJ2-7; v_gene: TRBV6-5; abundance: -; CDR3aa: CASSYSGGKPHEQYF; CDR3nt: TGTGCCAGCAGTTACTCGGGGGGTAAGCCACACGAGCAGTACTTC
d_gene: -; j_gene: TRBJ1-5; v_gene: TRBV2; abundance: -; CDR3aa: CASSTTGNQPQHF; CDR3nt: TGTGCCAGCAGTACGACAGGCAATCAGCCCCAGCATTTT
d_gene: -; j_gene: TRBJ2-3; v_gene: TRBV2; abundance: -; CDR3aa: CASRLGTEATDTQYF; CDR3nt: TGTGCCAGCAGACTTGGGACTGAAGCCACAGATACGCAGTATTTT
d_gene: TRBD1; j_gene: TRBJ1-4; v_gene: TRBV28; abundance: -; CDR3aa: CASSSIGTVIEKLFF; CDR3nt: TGTGCCAGCAGTTCAATCGGGACAGTGATTGAAAAACTGTTTTTT
d_gene: -; j_gene: TRBJ2-7; v_gene: TRBV5-6; abundance: -; CDR3aa: CASSLGIGRGSSYEQYF; CDR3nt: TGTGCCAGCAGCTTGGGGATCGGGAGAGGAAGCTCCTACGAGCAGTACTTC
d_gene: -; j_gene: TRBJ2-6; v_gene: TRBV4-1; abundance: -; CDR3aa: CASSPRSGANVLTF; CDR3nt: TGCGCCAGCAGCCCCAGGTCTGGGGCCAACGTCCTGACTTTC
d_gene: TRBD1; j_gene: TRBJ2-7; v_gene: TRBV27; abundance: -; CDR3aa: CASSLGTGGNEQYF; CDR3nt: TGTGCCAGCAGTTTGGGGACAGGGGGGAACGAGCAGTACTTC
d_gene: -; j_gene: TRBJ2-6; v_gene: TRBV9; abundance: -; CDR3aa: CASSDRTAGANVLTF; CDR3nt: TGTGCCAGCAGCGATCGGACAGCCGGGGCCAACGTCCTGACTTTC
d_gene: -; j_gene: TRBJ2-7; v_gene: TRBV5-1; abundance: -; CDR3aa: CASAPVLEQRTYEQYF; CDR3nt: TGCGCCAGCGCCCCTGTACTTGAGCAGAGGACCTACGAGCAGTACTTC
d_gene: TRBD1; j_gene: TRBJ1-4; v_gene: TRBV2; abundance: -; CDR3aa: CASSTGDRATNEKLFF; CDR3nt: TGTGCCAGCAGTACAGGGGACCGTGCAACTAATGAAAAACTGTTTTTT
d_gene: -; j_gene: TRBJ1-6; v_gene: TRBV5-6; abundance: -; CDR3aa: CASSLRQANSPLHF; CDR3nt: TGTGCCAGCAGCTTGAGACAGGCTAATTCACCCCTCCACTTT
d_gene: TRBD1; j_gene: TRBJ1-6; v_gene: TRBV27; abundance: -; CDR3aa: CASSSTGQNSPLHF; CDR3nt: TGTGCCAGCAGTTCGACAGGGCAGAATTCACCCCTCCACTTT
d_gene: -; j_gene: TRBJ2-3; v_gene: TRBV9; abundance: -; CDR3aa: CASSSRGTDTQYF; CDR3nt: TGTGCCAGCAGCTCTAGGGGAACAGATACGCAGTATTTT
d_gene: TRBD2; j_gene: TRBJ2-7; v_gene: TRBV19; abundance: -; CDR3aa: CASSILAGVYEQYF; CDR3nt: TGTGCCAGTAGTATTCTAGCGGGGGTCTACGAGCAGTACTTC
d_gene: -; j_gene: TRBJ2-1; v_gene: TRBV5-4; abundance: -; CDR3aa: CASSLAWEADNEQFF; CDR3nt: TGTGCCAGCAGCTTGGCGTGGGAGGCAGACAATGAGCAGTTCTTC
d_gene: -; j_gene: TRBJ1-4; v_gene: TRBV9; abundance: -; CDR3aa: CASSVGGRVNEKLFF; CDR3nt: TGTGCCAGCAGCGTAGGAGGGAGGGTGAATGAAAAACTGTTTTTT
d_gene: -; j_gene: TRBJ1-5; v_gene: TRBV5-6; abundance: -; CDR3aa: CASSLWEGQFQPQHF; CDR3nt: TGTGCCAGCAGCTTGTGGGAGGGTCAATTTCAGCCCCAGCATTTT
d_gene: TRBD1; j_gene: TRBJ1-4; v_gene: TRBV5-8; abundance: once; CDR3aa: CASSSVLTGNEKLFF; CDR3nt: TGTGCCAGCAGCTCGGTCCTGACAGGGAATGAAAAACTGTTTTTT
d_gene: -; j_gene: TRBJ1-1; v_gene: TRBV27; abundance: once; CDR3aa: CASSFGGVGSTEAFF; CDR3nt: TGTGCCAGCAGTTTCGGGGGTGTTGGGAGCACTGAAGCTTTCTTT
d_gene: TRBD1; j_gene: TRBJ2-7; v_gene: TRBV6-4; abundance: -; CDR3aa: CASSVDRGNEQYF; CDR3nt: TGTGCCAGCAGTGTAGACAGGGGCAACGAGCAGTACTTC
d_gene: -; j_gene: TRBJ2-1; v_gene: TRBV19; abundance: -; CDR3aa: CASRVERTAYNEQFF; CDR3nt: TGTGCCAGTAGGGTGGAAAGGACAGCCTACAATGAGCAGTTCTTC
d_gene: TRBD1; j_gene: TRBJ2-3; v_gene: TRBV30; abundance: -; CDR3aa: CACLIGTGAWGTQYF; CDR3nt: TGTGCCTGCCTGATCGGGACAGGAGCTTGGGGTACGCAGTATTTT
d_gene: TRBD2; j_gene: TRBJ2-7; v_gene: TRBV19; abundance: -; CDR3aa: CASSEREWTYEQYF; CDR3nt: TGTGCCAGTAGTGAGCGGGAGTGGACCTACGAGCAGTACTTC
d_gene: -; j_gene: TRBJ2-1; v_gene: TRBV20-1; abundance: once; CDR3aa: CSARYNEQFF; CDR3nt: TGCAGTGCTCGTTACAATGAGCAGTTCTTC
d_gene: -; j_gene: TRBJ2-5; v_gene: TRBV14; abundance: -; CDR3aa: CASSSRSQETQYF; CDR3nt: TGTGCCAGCAGTTCCCGGTCGCAAGAGACCCAGTACTTC
d_gene: -; j_gene: TRBJ2-7; v_gene: TRBV6-5; abundance: -; CDR3aa: CASSYSSGEVEYEQYF; CDR3nt: TGTGCCAGCAGTTACTCCTCCGGGGAGGTTGAATACGAGCAGTACTTC
d_gene: TRBD2; j_gene: TRBJ2-1; v_gene: TRBV28; abundance: once; CDR3aa: CASTAGAYNEQFF; CDR3nt: TGTGCCAGCACTGCGGGAGCTTACAATGAGCAGTTCTTC
d_gene: -; j_gene: TRBJ1-4; v_gene: TRBV5-1; abundance: -; CDR3aa: CASSLRDLFF; CDR3nt: TGCGCCAGCAGCCTCCGGGACTTGTTTTTT
d_gene: TRBD2; j_gene: TRBJ2-3; v_gene: TRBV14; abundance: -; CDR3aa: CASSPGLAGADTQYF; CDR3nt: TGTGCCAGCAGCCCAGGACTAGCGGGAGCAGATACGCAGTATTTT
d_gene: TRBD1; j_gene: TRBJ2-2; v_gene: TRBV6-6; abundance: -; CDR3aa: CASRGTGITGELFF; CDR3nt: TGTGCCAGCAGGGGGACAGGGATCACCGGGGAGCTGTTTTTT
d_gene: TRBD1; j_gene: TRBJ1-2; v_gene: TRBV16; abundance: -; CDR3aa: CASSQFLGGANYGYTF; CDR3nt: TGTGCCAGCAGCCAATTCTTAGGGGGCGCGAACTATGGCTACACCTTC